This T cell receptor beta chain was observed in a study of T-cell reconstitution after alpha-beta-depleted transplantation in children. For TCRbeta, the library was prepared with unique molecular identifiers. A single record per CDR3 protein comes from TCRdb applying MiXCR to the PCR reads. Counted here are over 300,000 distinct CDR3 sequences, 10% occurring once; the ten biggest clones make up more than 2%. The CDR3 sequence is 15 residues long. From germline, CDR1 is LGHNA and CDR2 YSLEER. V lost 4 bases, J lost 5 bases, and 7 bases stayed unmatched. The TCR originated in a human donor who donated a stem cell graft to a child with acute lymphoblastic leukemia. The rearrangement uses TRBV4-3 and TRBJ1-5, with 8 bases identical to TRBD1. This material consisted of PBMCs from the stem cell graft donor, taken from the stem cell graft. CDR3 residues: CASSPGTGSDQPQHF. CDR3 DNA sequence: TGCGCCAGCAGCCCGGGGACAGGTAGTGATCAGCCCCAGCATTTT.